The clone carrying this T cell receptor beta chain was observed a handful of times. This sample is part of a study of T cells in Graves' hyperthyroidism and ophthalmopathy. The CDR3 regions of TCR beta were amplified from RNA transcripts. Primed by the HTBI set, a first-round RT-PCR was run on the TCR CDR3. TCRdb independently ran MiXCR on the multiplex PCR reads; one entry per CDR3 protein. Among approximately 510,000 distinct CDR3 sequences listed, 20% to 25% were seen once. V lost 9 bases to trimming and J lost 7 bases, with 18 bases between them. The germline gives CDR1 LNHDA, CDR2 SQIVND (reference sequence). This CDR3 contains 13 residues.

Sequencing was performed on blood. The V and J genes are TRBV19 and TRBJ1-1, with D possibly matching TRBD1 (6 bases). The TCR comes from a young man with Graves' hyperthyroidism. As DNA, the CDR3 is TGTGCCAGCGGGGGGCTCCTTAAGTTTGAAGCTTTCTTT. This translates into CASGGLLKFEAFF.